This entry describes one TCR beta chain. The entry originates in a study of blood T cell repertoires in COVID-19. About the study: The study drew acute and convalescent COVID-19 samples from the United States, Italy and Spain.

Original processing methods: Estimated nucleated cell counts came from reference gene primer amplification. Using immunoSEQ multiplex PCR, the repertoire was profiled, and TCRdb retains in-frame clones only, with some absent. That table gives V, J and clone size, and the DNA gave D and trimming. The sample consists of about 170,000 clones, around 81% of them appearing once. Looked up from germline, CDR1 is SGDLS and CDR2 is YYNGEE. V dropped 4 bases and J dropped 2; count of bases not matched to a gene: 7. The CDR3 is made up of 15 amino acids. This TCR derives from a woman older than 75 with COVID-19, enrolled during active disease. What was sequenced was peripheral blood. The chain has TRBV9 and TRBJ2-3; 7 bases are shared with TRBD2. In DNA, the CDR3 is TGTGCCAGCAGCCCCCGGGACTACAACACAGATACGCAGTATTTT. It specifies CASSPRDYNTDTQYF.